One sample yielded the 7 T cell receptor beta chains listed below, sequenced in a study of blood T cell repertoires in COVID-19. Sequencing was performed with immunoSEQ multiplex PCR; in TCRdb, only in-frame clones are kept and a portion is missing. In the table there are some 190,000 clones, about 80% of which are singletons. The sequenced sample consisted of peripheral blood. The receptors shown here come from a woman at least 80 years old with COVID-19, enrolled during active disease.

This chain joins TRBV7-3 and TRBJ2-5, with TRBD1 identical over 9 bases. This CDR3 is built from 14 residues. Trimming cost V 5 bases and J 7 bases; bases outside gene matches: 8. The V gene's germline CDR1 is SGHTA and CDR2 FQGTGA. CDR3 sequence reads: CASSQQGAGGTQYF. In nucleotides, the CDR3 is TGTGCCAGCAGCCAACAGGGGGCAGGAGGGACCCAGTACTTC.

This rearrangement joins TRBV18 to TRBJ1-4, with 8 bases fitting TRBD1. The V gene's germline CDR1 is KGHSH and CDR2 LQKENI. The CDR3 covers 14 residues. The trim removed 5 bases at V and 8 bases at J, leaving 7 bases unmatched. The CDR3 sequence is CASSFTGGREKLFF. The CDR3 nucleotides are TGTGCCAGCTCATTTACAGGGGGACGAGAAAAACTGTTTTTT. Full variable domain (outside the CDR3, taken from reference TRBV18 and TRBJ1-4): NAGVMQNPRHLVRRRGQEARLRCSPMKGHSHVYWYRQLPEEGLKFMVYLQKENIIDESGMPKERFSAEFPKEGPSILRIQQVVRGDSAAYFCASSFTGGREKLFFGSGTQLSVL.

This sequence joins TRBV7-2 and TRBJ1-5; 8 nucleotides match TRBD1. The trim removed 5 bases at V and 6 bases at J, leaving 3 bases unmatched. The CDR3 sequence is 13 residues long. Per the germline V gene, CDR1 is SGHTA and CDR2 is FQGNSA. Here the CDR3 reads CASSADRAQPQHF. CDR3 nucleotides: TGTGCCAGCAGCGCGGACAGGGCTCAGCCCCAGCATTTT.

CDR3 in amino acids: CAIRGTSGLQETQYF. In nucleotides, the CDR3 is TGTGCCATCAGGGGGACTAGCGGGCTCCAAGAGACCCAGTACTTC. The chain joins TRBV10-3 to TRBJ2-5; TRBD2 agrees at 12 bases. The V gene end was trimmed by 6 bases and the J gene end by 1 base; junction bases not matched to a gene: 3. The CDR3 sequence is 15 residues long. The V gene's germline CDR1 is ENHRY and CDR2 SYGVKD.

The CDR3 sequence: CASRREGGSYNEQFF. The CDR3 DNA is TGTGCCAGCAGGCGGGAGGGGGGGTCCTACAATGAGCAGTTCTTC. The V gene is TRBV27, the J gene TRBJ2-1, with 9 bases aligning to TRBD2. The CDR3 sequence is 15 residues long. Germline V gene sequence: CDR1 MNHEY, CDR2 SMNVEV (reference sequence). V was pared by 6 bases and J by 1 base, with 4 bases of the junction left unmatched.

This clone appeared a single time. CDR3 amino acids: CASSSSGGEETQYF. CDR3 in DNA: TGTGCCAGTAGTTCTAGCGGGGGAGAAGAGACCCAGTACTTC. The V and J genes are TRBV19 and TRBJ2-5, with TRBD2 matching over 10 bases. In germline, CDR1 is LNHDA, CDR2 SQIVND (reference sequence). The V and J ends lost 5 bases and 3 bases, in that order; junction bases with no gene match: 3. The CDR3 contains 14 residues.

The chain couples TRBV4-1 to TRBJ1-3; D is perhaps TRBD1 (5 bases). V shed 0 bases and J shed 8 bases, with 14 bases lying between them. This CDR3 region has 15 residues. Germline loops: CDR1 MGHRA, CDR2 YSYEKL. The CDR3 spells CASSQDGLGVDTIYF. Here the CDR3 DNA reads TGCGCCAGCAGCCAAGATGGCTTAGGGGTTGACACCATATATTTT.